This T cell receptor (beta chain) stems from a study of graft-versus-host responses after intestinal transplantation. As for the study in general: Recipients obtained multivisceral, liver-intestinal, or isolated intestinal transplants. Every recipient underwent anti-thymocyte globulin induction, then tacrolimus and steroids for 2 to 3 years. Study findings and constraints: With peak circulating GvH clone levels came an association with early post-transplant HvG declines. Marrow from the recipient contained GvH clones, some of which had appeared first in ileum or blood.

For this clone: Its antigen is unknown.

Generated by immunoSEQ multiplex PCR, the TCRdb table keeps only in-frame clones and is missing some. The data show over 90,000 clones, roughly 91% seen once. The source was unstimulated CD4+ T cells sorted from spleen or lymph node cells, collected before transplant. The sequence was obtained from a human donor who was the organ donor for an intestinal transplant.

CDR3 DNA sequence: TGCGCCAGCAGCCCGACAGGAGCGACTGTAAACTATGGCTACACCTTC. It yields the protein CASSPTGATVNYGYTF. The chain joins TRBV4-1 to TRBJ1-2; tentative D call: TRBD1 (6 bases). V lost 4 bases, J lost 2 bases, and 17 bases lay in between. This CDR3 has 16 residues. Looked up from germline, CDR1 is MGHRA and CDR2 is YSYEKL.